The clone carrying this TCR beta chain occurred once. These data belong to a study of cytomegalovirus exposure and HLA in healthy donors. Per the germline V gene, CDR1 is SGDLS and CDR2 is YYNGEE. This CDR3 is built from 16 residues. Trimming removed 3 bases from V and 11 bases from J, with 23 bases in between. The assay was immunoSEQ multiplex PCR, and TCRdb's table has in-frame clones only and misses some. The sample contains fewer than 400,000 clones, 86% of which appear only once. An approximately 130-subject validation cohort, separate from the roughly 700-subject first cohort, supplied the donors.

The chain combines TRBV9 with TRBJ2-2, with D tentatively TRBD1 (6 bases). This receptor was taken from a woman in her late teens or twenties in good health and CMV-seronegative. Sequenced: PBMCs. CDR3 bases: TGTGCCAGCAGCGCGAGCCGGCAGGGGAAGACCGTAGAGCTGTTTTTT. This encodes CASSASRQGKTVELFF.